This T cell receptor beta chain was sequenced for a study of T cells in Graves' hyperthyroidism and ophthalmopathy. In the study overall: Staff took peripheral blood when the initial diagnosis was made, before any treatment began. Study-wide findings and caveats: Most clonotypes expanded in the thyroid (above 0.001) were also present in blood.

Disease lasting under 3 months, a NOSPECS grade of at least 4, and a Clinical Activity Score of at least 3 were features of the ophthalmopathy patients. This clonotype occurred a few times. The target antigen is unknown. There were TCR beta CDR3 regions amplified from RNA transcripts. Using the HTBI primer set, a first-round RT-PCR was run on the TCR CDR3. TCRdb re-derived calls from the multiplex PCR reads in MiXCR, one entry per CDR3 protein. Among 300,000 to 500,000 distinct CDR3 sequences listed, more than 13% were seen once. This CDR3 has 14 residues. Trimming at V came to 10 bases and at J to 1 base, leaving 8 bases not matched to a gene. Germline loops: CDR1 MGHDK, CDR2 SYGVNS.

The TCR originated in a man aged 50 to 59 with Graves' ophthalmopathy. The chain is built from TRBV25-1 and TRBJ2-7, with 9 bases matching TRBD1. The sequencing input was blood. This chain's CDR3 is CATRGGQGSYEQYF. CDR3 sequence (DNA): TGTGCCACCCGAGGGGGACAGGGATCCTACGAGCAGTACTTC.